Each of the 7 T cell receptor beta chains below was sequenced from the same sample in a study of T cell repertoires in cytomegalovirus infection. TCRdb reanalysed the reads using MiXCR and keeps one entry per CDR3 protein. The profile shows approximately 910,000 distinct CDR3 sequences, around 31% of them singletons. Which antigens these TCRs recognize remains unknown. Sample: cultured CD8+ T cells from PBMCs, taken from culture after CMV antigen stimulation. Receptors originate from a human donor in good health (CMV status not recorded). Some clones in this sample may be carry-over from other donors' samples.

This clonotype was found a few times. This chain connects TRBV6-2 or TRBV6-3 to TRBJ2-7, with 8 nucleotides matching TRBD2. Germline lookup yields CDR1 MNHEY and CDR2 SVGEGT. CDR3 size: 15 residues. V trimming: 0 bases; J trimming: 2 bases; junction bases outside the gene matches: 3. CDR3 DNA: TGTGCCAGCAGTTACTCGCGGGGGGCCGCCTACGAGCAGTACGTC. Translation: CASSYSRGAAYEQYV.

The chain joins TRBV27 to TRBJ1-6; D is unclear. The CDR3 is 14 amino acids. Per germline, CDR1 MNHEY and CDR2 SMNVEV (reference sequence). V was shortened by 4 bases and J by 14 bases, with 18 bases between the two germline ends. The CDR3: CASSSGGWGLTLHF. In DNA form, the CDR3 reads TGTGCCAGCAGTTCTGGAGGGTGGGGTCTCACCCTCCACTTT.

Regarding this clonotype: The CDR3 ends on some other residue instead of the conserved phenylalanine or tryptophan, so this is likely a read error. The CDR3 here is CASSYSGTGGLKNYGYTL. CDR3 bases: TGTGCCAGTAGTTATTCCGGGACAGGGGGCTTAAAGAACTATGGCTACACCCTC. V gene TRBV19 combines with J gene TRBJ1-2; 12 bases match TRBD1. CDR1 and CDR2 from the germline V gene are LNHDA and SQIVND (reference sequence). V was pared by 5 bases and J by 2 bases, with 12 bases of the junction left unmatched. CDR3 length: 18 residues.

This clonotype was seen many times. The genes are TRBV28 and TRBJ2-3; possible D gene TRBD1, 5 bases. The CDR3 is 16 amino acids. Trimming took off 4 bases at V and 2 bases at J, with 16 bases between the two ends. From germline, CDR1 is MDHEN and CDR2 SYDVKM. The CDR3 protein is CASSYDSFSPTDTQYF. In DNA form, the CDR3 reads TGTGCCAGCAGTTACGACAGTTTTAGCCCCACAGATACGCAGTATTTT.

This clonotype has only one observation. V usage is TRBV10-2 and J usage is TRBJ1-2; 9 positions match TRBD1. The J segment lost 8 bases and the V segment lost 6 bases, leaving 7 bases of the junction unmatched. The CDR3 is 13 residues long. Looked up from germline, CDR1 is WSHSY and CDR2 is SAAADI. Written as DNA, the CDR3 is TGCGCCAGCAGGGGGGACAGGGCCTTAGGCTACACCTTC. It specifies CASRGDRALGYTF.

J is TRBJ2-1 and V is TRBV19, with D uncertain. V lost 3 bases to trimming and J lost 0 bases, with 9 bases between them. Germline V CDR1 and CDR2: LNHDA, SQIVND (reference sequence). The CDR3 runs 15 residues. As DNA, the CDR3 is TGTGCCAGTAGTATCTATGGCATCTCCTACAATGAGCAGTTCTTC. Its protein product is CASSIYGISYNEQFF.

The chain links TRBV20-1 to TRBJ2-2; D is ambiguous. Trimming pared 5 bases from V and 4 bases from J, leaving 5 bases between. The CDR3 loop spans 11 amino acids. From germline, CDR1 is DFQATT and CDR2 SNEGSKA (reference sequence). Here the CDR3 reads CSADGTGELFF. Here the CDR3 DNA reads TGCAGTGCTGATGGCACCGGGGAGCTGTTTTTT.